The source of this T cell receptor (beta chain) is a study of identical twins. General study findings and limits: In drawing conclusions, the study used cross-sectional statistical analysis and did not follow the same donors.

A few counts support this clonotype. Its antigen is unidentified. A universal primer binding site was introduced by template switching. The final cDNA contained unique molecular identifiers. TCRdb passed the 5' RACE reads through MiXCR, listing each CDR3 protein once. This table holds about 530,000 distinct CDR3 sequences, roughly 15% found once. V was clipped by 4 bases and J by 2 bases; unmatched bases: 11. The CDR3 has 16 amino acids. Germline V CDR1 and CDR2: MDHEN, SYDVKM. These data were also filed under a second study, of yellow fever vaccine responses in identical twins. That source adds: The T cell response to vaccination in identical twins was reportedly partly convergent and partly personalized.

The sample taken for sequencing was CD4+ T cells sorted from blood. The sequence derives from a woman under 30 in good health. The genes are TRBV28 and TRBJ2-7, with 7 bases aligning to TRBD2. This CDR3 reads CASSSTTAGSTYEQYF. As DNA, the CDR3 is TGTGCCAGCAGTTCCACGACAGCGGGAAGCACCTACGAGCAGTACTTC.